This entry lists 15 T cell receptor beta chains sequenced from one sample in a study of regulatory T cells in long-lasting Graves disease. Time point defined: persistent/refractory GD, antithyroid drugs over 5 years with positive TRAb. Researchers made the TCR library from RNA that was extracted from PBMCs. In building TCR beta libraries, iRepertoire HTBI primers were used together with Arm-PCR of CDR3 regions. TCRdb passed the multiplex PCR reads through MiXCR, listing each CDR3 protein once. The table includes about 450,000 distinct CDR3 sequences, about 25% detected once. The sequencing here drew on peripheral blood mononuclear cells (PBMCs), taken when the disease was refractory, from a patient treated with antithyroid drugs. The receptor source for this set is a female donor with Graves disease.

V gene TRBV19 combines with J gene TRBJ1-1; 8 bases line up with TRBD1. V lost 4 bases and J lost 1; bases outside the gene matches: 5. CDR3 length: 15 residues. The germline V gene has CDR1 LNHDA and CDR2 SQIVND (reference sequence). Here the CDR3 reads CASSSMTGANTEAFF. The CDR3 DNA is TGTGCCAGTAGTAGCATGACAGGGGCGAACACTGAAGCTTTCTTT. Filled out from reference TRBV19 and TRBJ1-1, the complete variable domain reads DGGITQSPKYLFRKEGQNVTLSCEQNLNHDAMYWYRQDPGQGLRLIYYSQIVNDFQKGDIAEGYSVSREKKESFPLTVTSAQKNPTAFYLCASSSMTGANTEAFFGQGTRLTVV.

The V call is TRBV6-2 or TRBV6-3, the J call TRBJ2-6; D call uncertain. This CDR3 is built from 17 residues. Germline V gene data show CDR1 as MNHEY and CDR2 as SVGEGT. The V end was cut by 3 bases, the J end by 0 bases, with 12 bases between. Here the CDR3 reads CASSYGSTISGANVLTF. CDR3 bases: TGTGCCAGCAGTTATGGCAGTACGATCTCTGGGGCCAACGTCCTGACTTTC.

In its sample, this clonotype was seen many times. J is TRBJ1-1 and V is TRBV6-1, with D uncertain. V lost 8 bases and J 6 bases, leaving 4 bases between the germline ends. Germline V gives CDR1 MNHNS, CDR2 SASEGT. This CDR3 region has 9 residues. The DNA of the CDR3 is TGTGCCAGCGATCCTGAAGCTTTCTTT. This gives the protein CASDPEAFF.

The V gene is TRBV7-9, the J gene TRBJ1-1; 7 bases fit TRBD1. Germline V CDR1 and CDR2: SEHNR, FQNEAQ (reference sequence). The CDR3 has 14 amino acids. J was trimmed by 4 bases and V by 5 bases; bases with no gene match: 7. The CDR3 DNA reads as TGTGCCAGCAGCGCAGGGGGAAGGGTCACTGAAGCTTTCTTT. This gives the protein CASSAGGRVTEAFF.

Details on this clonotype: This may be a read error: a much more frequent sequence differs by one nucleotide. CDR3 bases: TGTGCCAGCAGTTACGAGGGGTGGTCCTACAGTGAGCAGTTCTTC. Translation: CASSYEGWSYSEQFF. The V call is TRBV6-5, the J call TRBJ2-1, with D perhaps assigned TRBD1 or TRBD2 (5 bases each). The CDR3 is 15 amino acids. In germline, CDR1 is MNHEY, CDR2 SVGAGI.

At least ten counts were recorded for this clonotype. CDR3 in amino acids: CAVRGAVLSNSPLHF. The DNA for the CDR3 is TGTGCCGTCAGGGGGGCAGTTCTTAGTAATTCACCCCTCCACTTT. The chain is built from TRBV6-1 and TRBJ1-6; 7 nucleotides agree with TRBD1. J was trimmed by 6 bases and V by 11 bases; bases with no gene match: 13. Germline CDR1 reads MNHNS; CDR2 reads SASEGT. The CDR3 has 15 amino acids.

This clonotype was recorded many times. The J gene is TRBJ1-1, the V gene TRBV11-2; 11 bases fit TRBD1. The germline V gene encodes CDR1 SGHAT and CDR2 FQNNGV. The CDR3 consists of 13 residues. Trimming removed 6 bases from V and 7 bases from J; junction bases left unmatched: 4. The chain's CDR3 is CASSFGTGGEAFF. Here the CDR3 DNA reads TGTGCCAGCAGTTTCGGGACAGGGGGTGAAGCTTTCTTT. The full variable domain, with the rest looked up from reference TRBV11-2 and TRBJ1-1, is EAGVAQSPRYKIIEKRQSVAFWCNPISGHATLYWYQQILGQGPKLLIQFQNNGVVDDSQLPKDRFSAERLKGVDSTLKIQPAKLEDSAVYLCASSFGTGGEAFFGQGTRLTVV.

The chain joins TRBV12-3 or TRBV12-4 to TRBJ1-2; TRBD1 matches 7 bases. This CDR3 is 15 amino acids long. Unmatched junction bases numbered 11, after V lost 3 bases and J lost 7 bases. Here the CDR3 reads CASSFFSRGPGGYTF. Here the CDR3 DNA reads TGTGCCAGCAGTTTTTTCTCAAGGGGGCCGGGTGGCTACACCTTC.

V is TRBV4-1 and J is TRBJ1-2; tentative D call: TRBD1 (6 bases). This CDR3 contains 18 residues. Trimming stripped 2 bases from V and 4 bases from J, with 23 bases between. Germline CDR1 reads MGHRA; CDR2 reads YSYEKL. The CDR3 region is CASSQSIYRDLGGYGYTF. The CDR3 bases are TGCGCCAGCAGCCAATCGATTTACAGGGATCTCGGAGGCTATGGCTACACCTTC.

At least ten counts were recorded for this clonotype. This sequence joins TRBV5-1 and TRBJ2-7, with 8 positions matching TRBD2. The V gene's germline CDR1 is SGHRS and CDR2 YFSETQ. The ends lost 4 bases at V and 4 bases at J; junction bases unmatched: 7. The CDR3 sequence is 14 residues long. The CDR3, as DNA: TGCGCCAGCAGCCCAGGGACTAGTAGGTACGAGCAGTACTTC. It translates to CASSPGTSRYEQYF. The variable domain in full, completed from reference TRBV5-1 and TRBJ2-7, reads KAGVTQTPRYLIKTRGQQVTLSCSPISGHRSVSWYQQTPGQGLQFLFEYFSETQRNKGNFPGRFSGRQFSNSRSEMNVSTLELGDSALYLCASSPGTSRYEQYFGPGTRLTVT.

This clonotype has just a few counts. A single base separates this from a much larger clone, so it may be a read error. This chain joins TRBV6-1 and TRBJ2-7; 8 nucleotides align to TRBD1. Per the germline V gene, CDR1 is MNHNS and CDR2 is SASEGT. The CDR3 totals 13 residues. In DNA form, the CDR3 reads TGTGCCAGCAGTGCAGCAGGGGGCATCGAGCGGTACTTC. Encoded protein: CASSAAGGIERYF.

CDR3 residues: CASSYETVSEAFF. Here the CDR3 DNA reads TGTGCCAGCAGTTACGAGACAGTCTCAGAAGCTTTCTTT. The rearrangement uses TRBV6-5 and TRBJ1-1, with a weak D call TRBD1 (5 bases). The CDR3 runs to 13 residues. Germline CDR1 is MNHEY and CDR2 is SVGAGI. With 2 bases removed from V and 8 bases from J, the gap between germline ends came to 12 bases.

This clonotype was seen ten or more times. The rearrangement joins TRBV12-3 or TRBV12-4 to TRBJ2-7; D is undetermined. V was cut by 4 bases and J by 6 bases, with 13 bases left in between. CDR3 length: 13 residues. DNA of the CDR3: TGTGCCAGCAGTTCGCCCGTTAGCTCCGAGCAGTACTTC. Amino acid sequence: CASSSPVSSEQYF.

This clonotype was counted only a few times. The V call is TRBV3-1, the J call TRBJ2-5, with 14 bases aligning to TRBD2. Germline CDR1 LGHDT, CDR2 YNNKEL (reference sequence). The trim removed 4 bases at V and 5 bases at J, leaving 6 bases unmatched. The CDR3 totals 16 residues. CDR3: CASSPGLAGVWETQYF. CDR3 DNA sequence: TGTGCCAGCAGCCCGGGACTAGCGGGAGTCTGGGAGACCCAGTACTTC.

This clonotype was detected many times. The chain recombines TRBV20-1 with TRBJ2-5; 8 positions match TRBD2. This CDR3 comprises 12 residues. With V trimmed by 4 bases and J by 9 bases, 7 bases remained unmatched. The germline V gene encodes CDR1 DFQATT and CDR2 SNEGSKA (reference sequence). CDR3 region: CSAKYREGAQYF. The DNA for the CDR3 is TGCAGTGCTAAATACCGGGAGGGGGCCCAGTACTTC.